This T cell receptor beta chain was identified in a study of blood T cell repertoires in COVID-19. Turning to the study itself: T cells, B-cell-depleted T cells, or PBMCs supplied cDNA or gDNA.

The Seattle patients, enrolled during active infection, were followed longitudinally. The CDR3 is made up of 14 amino acids. CDR1 and CDR2 from the germline V gene are SGHTS and YDEGEE. With 0 bases clipped from V and 4 bases from J, the junction kept 4 bases outside the gene matches. Original data processing: Estimation of nucleated cell counts was performed using reference gene primer amplification. TCRdb's copy holds only in-frame clones and misses some; the assay was immunoSEQ multiplex PCR. V, J and clone size are those of that table, while D and trimming were read from the DNA. The table includes about 370,000 clones, 89% detected once.

The rearrangement links TRBV5-8 to TRBJ2-7; 7 bases are a match to TRBD2. The sequencing input was peripheral blood. This clonotype was sampled from a woman in her 30s with COVID-19, enrolled during active disease. For the CDR3, the DNA is TGTGCCAGCAGCTTGGGGACTAGTGGGTACGAGCAGTACGTC. Its translation is CASSLGTSGYEQYV.